The 18 T cell receptor beta chains presented below share a single source sample, sequenced in a study of blood T cell repertoires in COVID-19 (dated by TCRdb to about 2020). Libraries came from the immunoSEQ multiplex PCR assay. The table comes from immuneACCESS by way of TCRdb, which keeps in-frame sequences with V and J called. Part of the clones is missing from these tables; in studies checked, under half for an unresolved V gene and the rest for unknown reasons. In all, the sample holds 240,000 or so clones, and around 90% of those were seen once. Clones ranked in the top ten supply around 6.9% of the sample. The sample consisted of peripheral blood. These receptors all come from a man aged 55 to 70 who had recovered from COVID-19.

The CDR3 sequence is CATNEGAKGKLFF. CDR3 in DNA: TGTGCCACCAACGAGGGGGCCAAAGGAAAACTGTTTTTT. The chain combines TRBV6-5 with TRBJ1-4; 7 bases align to TRBD1. The V segment lost 10 bases and the J segment 10 bases; nucleotides outside the gene matches: 12. CDR3 length equals 13 residues. Germline V gives CDR1 MNHEY, CDR2 SVGAGI.

V is TRBV7-2 and J is TRBJ1-6; TRBD1 matches 7 bases. The V gene end was trimmed by 2 bases and the J gene end by 0 bases; junction bases not matched to a gene: 4. This CDR3 has 17 residues. Germline V gene data show CDR1 as SGHTA and CDR2 as FQGNSA. CDR3 nucleotide sequence: TGTGCCAGCAGCTTAAGATGGGACAGCTCCTATAATTCACCCCTCCACTTT. It codes for CASSLRWDSSYNSPLHF.

On this clone itself: Other DNA sequences in this specimen translate into the identical CDR3. This chain connects TRBV5-1 to TRBJ2-3; D is uncertain. CDR1 and CDR2 (germline): SGHRS, YFSETQ. The V end lost 4 bases, the J end lost 1 base, and 7 bases lay between the germline ends. The CDR3 has 13 residues. CDR3 amino acids: CASSRGGTDTQYF. The CDR3 DNA sequence: TGCGCCAGCAGCCGCGGTGGCACAGATACGCAGTATTTT.

The V call is TRBV2, the J call TRBJ1-6; the D gene is possibly TRBD1 (6 bases). V lost 4 bases to trimming and J lost 7 bases, with 14 bases between them. The CDR3 totals 15 residues. In germline, CDR1 is SNHLY, CDR2 FYNNEI. The CDR3 bases are TGTGCCAGCAGTGGTATGGTAAGGGGGAATTCACCCCTCCACTTT. Translating it yields CASSGMVRGNSPLHF.

The chain is built from TRBV5-1 and TRBJ2-1; D not resolved. The CDR3 has 12 residues. Germline V lookup: CDR1 SGHRS, CDR2 YFSETQ. Trimming shortened V by 1 base and J by 5 bases, and 4 bases separated the two germline ends. CDR3 sequence: CASSLRDNEQFF. The CDR3 nucleotides are TGCGCCAGCAGCTTGAGAGACAATGAGCAGTTCTTC.

The J gene is TRBJ1-2, the V gene TRBV29-1; a possible D gene is TRBD1 (6 bases). Germline V gives CDR1 SQVTM, CDR2 ANQGSEA. The germline V and J ends were trimmed by 0 bases and 8 bases, with 16 bases remaining between them. The CDR3 spans 14 residues. The CDR3, as DNA: TGCAGCGTTGAAGATCAGCGGGGGGCAGGGGGCTACACCTTC. Amino acid sequence: CSVEDQRGAGGYTF.

The chain is built from TRBV12-5 and TRBJ2-3; tentatively, D is TRBD2 (6 bases). Germline V lookup: CDR1 LGHNT, CDR2 FRNRAP. With 5 bases removed from V and 2 bases from J, the gap between germline ends came to 11 bases. This CDR3 region has 14 residues. CDR3 in amino acids: CASGQGLYTDTQYF. In DNA form, the CDR3 reads TGTGCTAGTGGTCAGGGACTCTACACAGATACGCAGTATTTT.

This chain joins TRBV29-1 and TRBJ2-2, with D possibly being TRBD1 (6 bases). Trimming removed 7 bases at V and 3 bases at J, with 12 bases between. The germline V gene encodes CDR1 SQVTM and CDR2 ANQGSEA. CDR3 length: 13 residues. CDR3: CSASRQDTGELFF. The CDR3 nucleotides are TGCAGCGCTTCCAGACAGGACACCGGGGAGCTGTTTTTT.

This chain uses TRBV7-2 with TRBJ2-2; TRBD1 aligns across 9 bases. The CDR3 covers 15 residues. The trim removed 6 bases at V and 4 bases at J, leaving 6 bases unmatched. Germline V gene sequence: CDR1 SGHTA, CDR2 FQGNSA. The CDR3 sequence: CASSYKTGGTGELFF. In nucleotides, the CDR3 is TGTGCCAGCAGTTACAAGACAGGGGGCACCGGGGAGCTGTTTTTT.

The CDR3 region has the DNA TGTGCCAGCAGTTCGGGACAGGTCATCTATGGCTACACCTTC. Its protein product is CASSSGQVIYGYTF. The chain links TRBV27 to TRBJ1-2; 8 bases align to TRBD1. The germline gives CDR1 MNHEY, CDR2 SMNVEV (reference sequence). With V trimmed by 4 bases and J by 4 bases, 5 bases remained unmatched. The CDR3 contains 14 residues.

The rearrangement links TRBV5-6 to TRBJ1-2; 8 bases align to TRBD1. Germline CDR1 SGHDT, CDR2 YYEEEE. This CDR3 comprises 15 residues. V lost 3 bases and J lost 2; bases outside the gene matches: 6. CDR3: CASSSTGAPNYGYTF. In nucleotides, the CDR3 is TGTGCCAGCAGCTCGACAGGGGCCCCCAACTATGGCTACACCTTC.

The CDR3 protein is CASSNPLGQGCYGYTF. CDR3 DNA: TGTGCCAGCAGCAATCCCTTAGGACAGGGGTGCTATGGCTACACCTTC. The chain links TRBV21-1 to TRBJ1-2; the D call of TRBD1 is as the table states it, not checked on the DNA. TRBV21-1 is a pseudogene segment. This CDR3 has 16 amino acids.

The chain carries TRBV10-3 and TRBJ2-5; the match to TRBD1 covers 8 bases. This CDR3 comprises 12 residues. The V gene end was trimmed by 10 bases and the J gene end by 7 bases; junction bases not matched to a gene: 8. CDR1 and CDR2 from the germline V gene are ENHRY and SYGVKD. The CDR3 DNA reads as TGTGCCAACGCGGGACAGGAAGGGACCCAGTACTTC. Its translation: CANAGQEGTQYF.

The rearrangement uses TRBV18 and TRBJ2-2, with 7 positions matching TRBD1. CDR3 size: 12 residues. The V and J ends lost 6 bases and 8 bases, in that order; junction bases with no gene match: 3. Per germline, CDR1 KGHSH and CDR2 LQKENI. CDR3 nucleotides: TGTGCCAGCTCGACGACAGGGGGGGAGCTGTTTTTT. Translation gives CASSTTGGELFF.

The rearrangement joins TRBV7-9 to TRBJ1-3; 9 nucleotides match TRBD1. From germline, CDR1 is SEHNR and CDR2 FQNEAQ (reference sequence). After removal of 4 bases from V and 2 bases from J, the junction contained 6 bases not matched to a gene. CDR3 size: 16 residues. The CDR3 DNA sequence: TGTGCCAGCAGCTCTCTGAGGACAGGGGCTGGAAACACCATATATTTT. Protein: CASSSLRTGAGNTIYF.

The J gene is TRBJ2-6, the V gene TRBV6-2 or TRBV6-3, with 7 nucleotides matching TRBD1. CDR1 and CDR2 (germline): MNHEY, SVGEGT. CDR3 size: 16 residues. V lost 4 bases, J lost 1 base, and 4 bases stayed unmatched. CDR3 loop: CASSFPTGSGANVLTF. DNA of the CDR3: TGTGCCAGCAGTTTCCCGACAGGGTCTGGGGCCAACGTCCTGACTTTC.

This clone occurred many times. This chain connects TRBV6-6 to TRBJ2-3, with 10 bases lining up with TRBD2. The CDR3 sequence is 17 residues long. CDR1 MNHNY and CDR2 SVGAGI come from the germline V gene (reference sequence). V was clipped by 5 bases and J by 5 bases; unmatched bases: 13. CDR3 DNA: TGTGCCAGCAGTCCATTGAGAGCGGGGGGGCCAGGAGATACGCAGTATTTT. Its translation is CASSPLRAGGPGDTQYF.

This clone was seen only once. This rearrangement joins TRBV19 to TRBJ2-1, with 13 positions matching TRBD2. V trimming: 3 bases; J trimming: 0 bases; junction bases outside the gene matches: 8. Per the germline V gene, CDR1 is LNHDA and CDR2 is SQIVND (reference sequence). CDR3 length: 19 amino acids. The CDR3 loop is CASSISTGTSGTSYNEQFF. CDR3 nucleotides: TGTGCCAGTAGTATTTCTACAGGGACTAGCGGGACCTCCTACAATGAGCAGTTCTTC. The full variable domain, with the rest looked up from reference TRBV19 and TRBJ2-1, is DGGITQSPKYLFRKEGQNVTLSCEQNLNHDAMYWYRQDPGQGLRLIYYSQIVNDFQKGDIAEGYSVSREKKESFPLTVTSAQKNPTAFYLCASSISTGTSGTSYNEQFFGPGTRLTVL.